These 14 T cell receptor beta chains came from one sample sequenced in a study of Siglec-9 on CD8 T cells in melanoma (dated 2019 in TCRdb). Receptors were amplified or captured by the immunoSEQ multiplex PCR assay. Sourced from immuneACCESS, this table was stored by TCRdb with only in-frame sequences that have V and J called. A share of the clones is absent; for the studies checked, an unresolved V gene accounts for under half, and the remainder has no known explanation. The sample table records about 33,000 clones; 80% to 85% of these occur just once. Together, the top ten hold under 2% of the sample. Sequenced sample: Siglec-9- CD8+ T cells sorted from blood. This specimen's cell subset or site label, per the study, means: CD8 T cells lacking Siglec-9. These TCRs come from a human donor in good health.

The chain combines TRBV7-9 with TRBJ1-4; 7 nucleotides align to TRBD1. The V segment lost 5 bases and the J segment 5 bases; nucleotides outside the gene matches: 14. Germline loops: CDR1 SEHNR, CDR2 FQNEAQ (reference sequence). There are 17 residues in the CDR3. The CDR3 DNA sequence: TGTGCCAGCAGCCAAAGAAGGGGACAGAGAGAAAATGAAAAACTGTTTTTT. Translation gives CASSQRRGQRENEKLFF.

The genes are TRBV19 and TRBJ2-7, with 9 bases matching TRBD1. With 3 bases clipped from V and 5 bases from J, the junction kept 8 bases outside the gene matches. The CDR3 covers 15 residues. CDR1 LNHDA and CDR2 SQIVND come from the germline V gene (reference sequence). The CDR3 sequence is CASSMVGTGNDEQYF. DNA for the CDR3: TGTGCCAGTAGTATGGTCGGGACAGGGAATGACGAGCAGTACTTC.

The J gene is TRBJ2-6, the V gene TRBV30; no clear D. V was trimmed by 2 bases and J by 4 bases, leaving 9 bases between them. In germline, CDR1 is GTSNPN, CDR2 SVGIG (reference sequence). CDR3 size: 14 residues. The CDR3 DNA reads TGTGCCTGGAGTACCTTTTTAGGGGCCAACGTCCTGACTTTC. Translated: CAWSTFLGANVLTF.

The chain couples TRBV25-1 to TRBJ1-5; D gene uncertain. The CDR3 extends over 16 amino acids. The V end was cut by 3 bases, the J end by 7 bases, with 19 bases between. Germline CDR1 reads MGHDK; CDR2 reads SYGVNS. The CDR3 reads CASSDSLWRDGQPQHF. The CDR3 coding sequence is TGTGCCAGCAGTGATTCCCTTTGGAGGGATGGGCAGCCCCAGCATTTT.

This chain joins TRBV27 and TRBJ2-1, with 12 bases aligning to TRBD2. Germline assignment: CDR1 MNHEY and CDR2 SMNVEV (reference sequence). The V segment lost 5 bases and the J segment 3 bases; nucleotides outside the gene matches: 5. The CDR3 sequence is 16 residues long. This CDR3 reads CASSPSSGRGYNEQFF. CDR3 coding DNA: TGTGCCAGCAGTCCATCTAGCGGGAGGGGCTACAATGAGCAGTTCTTC.

V gene TRBV6-1 combines with J gene TRBJ2-7; D gene uncertain. The germline V and J ends were trimmed by 5 bases and 2 bases, with 7 bases remaining between them. The V gene's germline CDR1 is MNHNS and CDR2 SASEGT. This CDR3 is built from 12 residues. CDR3 amino acids: CASSPTAYEQYF. The CDR3 nucleotides are TGTGCCAGCAGTCCAACCGCCTACGAGCAGTACTTC.

The chain employs TRBV6-5 and TRBJ2-6; D remains unclear. V lost 4 bases and J lost 0, with 4 bases in between. The CDR3 contains 14 residues. Looked up from germline, CDR1 is MNHEY and CDR2 is SVGAGI. The CDR3 protein is CASSSYSGANVLTF. CDR3 bases: TGTGCCAGCAGTTCCTACTCTGGGGCCAACGTCCTGACTTTC.

The chain recombines TRBV6-6 with TRBJ2-7; D possibly matches TRBD1 or TRBD2 (6 bases each). The V and J ends lost 5 bases and 1 base respectively, with 12 bases between them. The CDR3 has 14 residues. CDR1 and CDR2 (germline): MNHNY, SVGAGI (reference sequence). CDR3 in DNA: TGTGCCAGCAGTAGGGGGGAATCATCCTACGAGCAGTACTTC. As protein: CASSRGESSYEQYF.

This rearrangement joins TRBV10-3 to TRBJ2-7; no clear D. This CDR3 has 12 amino acids. Trimming shortened V by 2 bases and J by 2 bases, and 4 bases separated the two germline ends. The germline V gene has CDR1 ENHRY and CDR2 SYGVKD. CDR3 DNA sequence: TGTGCCATCAGTGAGCCCGCCTACGAGCAGTACTTC. It specifies CAISEPAYEQYF.

The rearrangement joins TRBV5-1 to TRBJ2-5, with D perhaps TRBD1 or TRBD2 (6 bases each). This CDR3 is 15 amino acids long. The V gene's germline CDR1 is SGHRS and CDR2 YFSETQ. V shed 3 bases and J shed 1 base, with 13 bases lying between them. For the CDR3, the DNA is TGCGCCAGCAGCTCTCTGGGGGGCCTCCAAGAGACCCAGTACTTC. This gives the protein CASSSLGGLQETQYF.

This clone was counted a few times. The chain combines TRBV7-9 with TRBJ1-1, with 7 bases identical to TRBD1. V dropped 5 bases and J dropped 0; count of bases not matched to a gene: 9. This CDR3 region has 16 residues. CDR1 is SEHNR and CDR2 is FQNEAQ in the germline V gene (reference sequence). CDR3: CASSDTSGGLNTEAFF. In DNA, the CDR3 is TGTGCCAGCAGCGATACCTCAGGGGGTTTGAACACTGAAGCTTTCTTT.

This clone was seen just once. V and J are TRBV6-5 and TRBJ1-1; D is undetermined. The V end was cut by 6 bases, the J end by 3 bases, with 11 bases between. Germline-derived CDR1 and CDR2 are MNHEY and SVGAGI. The CDR3 runs 13 residues. The CDR3 loop reads CASRKRWDTEAFF. The CDR3 DNA sequence: TGTGCCAGCAGGAAGCGATGGGACACTGAAGCTTTCTTT.

The V and J genes are TRBV27 and TRBJ2-2, with TRBD2 matching over 11 bases. The trim removed 4 bases at V and 3 bases at J, leaving 4 bases unmatched. Germline V lookup: CDR1 MNHEY, CDR2 SMNVEV (reference sequence). The CDR3 runs 16 residues. The CDR3 nucleotides read TGTGCCAGCAGTTCGCTAGCGGGGGGCGACACCGGGGAGCTGTTTTTT. This gives the protein CASSSLAGGDTGELFF.

V is TRBV13 and J is TRBJ1-1, with D uncertain. Looked up from germline, CDR1 is PRHDT and CDR2 is FYEKMQ (reference sequence). V was clipped by 7 bases and J by 6 bases, with 21 bases between them. The CDR3 covers 15 residues. The CDR3 sequence: CASNYLAGSSAEAFF. For the CDR3, the DNA is TGTGCCAGCAATTACTTGGCGGGGTCATCCGCTGAAGCTTTCTTT.